This is a list of T cell receptor beta chains from one sample in a study of CD8+ T cells in alopecia areata. Clones were read by immunoSEQ multiplex PCR, and TCRdb kept only the in-frame ones, dropping some. The table lists 79,000 or so clones, approximately 66% of them singletons. The specimen comprised CD8+ T cells sorted from blood, sampled at week 24, from a patient treated with tofacitinib. These receptor sequences come from a human donor with alopecia areata. Each CDR3 is given with its conserved first and last residue. Each record gives: V gene, D gene, clone size, J gene, CDR3 DNA, CDR3 protein. A D gene is named only where the DNA matches it firmly. The size of a clone is reported for some rows only, either as once, few or many, or as a class for expanded clones.

TRBV7-2	NA	NA	TRBJ1-5	TGTGCCAGCAACCCCTTAGGGGGAAGCAATCAGCCCCAGCATTTT	CASNPLGGSNQPQHF
TRBV18	TRBD1	NA	TRBJ2-1	TGTGCCAGCTCACCACCGGGACAGGCTCACAATGAGCAGTTCTTC	CASSPPGQAHNEQFF
TRBV4-3	TRBD2	NA	TRBJ2-5	TGCGCCAGCAGCCAACACTCCGGGACTAGCGGACGGAAGACCCAGTACTTC	CASSQHSGTSGRKTQYF
TRBV13	NA	NA	TRBJ1-1	TGTGCCAGCAGCTTACTAGGGAACACTGAAGCTTTCTTT	CASSLLGNTEAFF
TRBV6-6	TRBD2	NA	TRBJ2-1	TGTGCCAGCAGTTACTCCCTAGCGGGGGGGCATGAGCAGTTCTTC	CASSYSLAGGHEQFF
TRBV29-1	NA	few	TRBJ1-1	TGCAGCGTTAGGTCCCCAGAGGAAGCTTTCTTT	CSVRSPEEAFF
TRBV20-1	NA	NA	TRBJ1-2	TGCAGTGCTAGATTTGACTATGGCTACACCTTC	CSARFDYGYTF
TRBV7-2	NA	NA	TRBJ2-3	TGTGCCAGCAGCTTGGGCGGGCTTACAGATACGCAGTATTTT	CASSLGGLTDTQYF
TRBV9	NA	NA	TRBJ2-6	TGTGCCAGCAGCGTAGAGTTGGGGGCCAACGTCCTGACTTTC	CASSVELGANVLTF
TRBV19	NA	few	TRBJ1-1	TGTGCCTCCCGAAGGGGGGAGACTGAAGCTTTCTTT	CASRRGETEAFF
TRBV2	NA	NA	TRBJ2-1	TGTGCCAGCATTCGGGTAAGCTCCTACAATGAGCAGTTCTTC	CASIRVSSYNEQFF
TRBV27	NA	NA	TRBJ1-2	TGTGCCAGCAGTTTATCAAGCGGGGTTGGTGGCTACACCTTC	CASSLSSGVGGYTF
TRBV10-3	NA	NA	TRBJ1-1	TGTGCCATCAGTGAGTCGGGCAGGACGATGAACACTGAAGCTTTCTTT	CAISESGRTMNTEAFF
TRBV4-2	TRBD1	NA	TRBJ1-2	TGTGCCAGCAGCCAAGTGGGGACAGGGAGTGGCTACACCTTC	CASSQVGTGSGYTF
TRBV11-2	NA	NA	TRBJ2-1	TGTGCCAGCAGCTCAACAGGGTTTGAGCAGTTCTTC	CASSSTGFEQFF
TRBV27	TRBD1	few	TRBJ2-7	TGTGCCAGCAGCAACGGACAGGGGGTCGGGAGCGAGCAGTACTTC	CASSNGQGVGSEQYF
TRBV6-5	NA	NA	TRBJ2-5	TGTGCCAGCAGCGGTACAAGGGAAGAGACCCAGTACTTC	CASSGTREETQYF
TRBV5-4	NA	NA	TRBJ2-5	TGTGCCAGCAGCTTGTGGGGAGTGGGATCCGAGACCCAGTACTTC	CASSLWGVGSETQYF
TRBV27	NA	NA	TRBJ2-7	TGTGCCAGCAGTTCACACCCCTCCTACGAGCAGTACTTC	CASSSHPSYEQYF
TRBV7-2	NA	NA	TRBJ2-2	TGTGCCAGCAGCTCCCCCGCGTCTAGCGTCACCGGGGAGCTGTTTTTT	CASSSPASSVTGELFF
TRBV9	TRBD1	NA	TRBJ2-6	TGTGCCAGCAGCGTTACAGGGGCCGGTAGTGGGGCCAACGTCCTGACTTTC	CASSVTGAGSGANVLTF
TRBV29-1	TRBD2	NA	TRBJ2-7	TGCAGCGTTCTAGCGGGGGAATCCTACGAGCAGTACTTC	CSVLAGESYEQYF
TRBV7-8	TRBD1	NA	TRBJ1-5	TGTGCCAGCAGCCCGGGACAGGGATATCAGCCCCAGCATTTT	CASSPGQGYQPQHF
TRBV9	NA	NA	TRBJ1-1	TGTGCCAGCAGCGTAGGGCGGGGGAACACTGAAGCTTTCTTT	CASSVGRGNTEAFF
TRBV30	TRBD1	NA	TRBJ2-2	TGTGCCTGGAGTCCTACCGGGACAGGGATGATCCGGAACACCGGGGAGCTGTTTTTT	CAWSPTGTGMIRNTGELFF
TRBV9	NA	NA	TRBJ1-2	TGTGCCAGCAGCGTAGGACAGTACTATGGCTACACCTTC	CASSVGQYYGYTF
TRBV27	TRBD2	NA	TRBJ2-7	TGTGCCAGCAGCCCAGGGACTAGCGGCTACGAGCAGTACTTC	CASSPGTSGYEQYF
TRBV6-5	NA	NA	TRBJ2-3	TGTGCCAGCAGTTACTCGCAGGCAGATACGCAGTATTTT	CASSYSQADTQYF
TRBV2	TRBD2	NA	TRBJ2-3	TGTGCCAGCAGTGATCTCGGACTAGCGGGGAGAGATACGCAGTATTTT	CASSDLGLAGRDTQYF
TRBV4-2	TRBD1	NA	TRBJ2-7	TGTGCCAGCAGCCAAGATCTGACAGGGGCGTCCTACGAGCAGTACTTC	CASSQDLTGASYEQYF
TRBV28	NA	NA	TRBJ2-5	TGTGCCATCCTAGCGAGGGGCCGGGGAGAGACCCAGTACTTC	CAILARGRGETQYF
TRBV7-9	NA	NA	TRBJ1-2	TGTGCCAGCAGCTATTCATATGGCTACACCTTC	CASSYSYGYTF
TRBV4-1	TRBD2	NA	TRBJ2-5	TGCGCCAGCAGCCAATTAGTAGCGGGGCAAGAGACCCAGTACTTC	CASSQLVAGQETQYF
TRBV7-6	NA	NA	TRBJ2-5	TGTGCCAGCACCCCCCAGTACTTC	CASTPQYF
TRBV21-1	NA	NA	TRBJ1-1	TGTGCCAGCAGCAAAGTCAGGGGCCTGAGGGTGAACACTGAAGCTTTCTTT	CASSKVRGLRVNTEAFF
TRBV7-2	NA	NA	TRBJ1-4	TGTGCCAGCAGCCAAAGTTGGGGATCGCCTAATGAAAAACTGTTTTTT	CASSQSWGSPNEKLFF
TRBV4-1	NA	few	TRBJ2-7	TGCGCCAGCAGCCCACGAGAAGGGGACTACGAGCAGTACTTC	CASSPREGDYEQYF
TRBV6-1	NA	few	TRBJ2-7	TGTGCCAGCAGTGCGCGGACTCCCTACGAGCAGTACTTC	CASSARTPYEQYF
TRBV27	NA	NA	TRBJ2-1	TGTGCCAGCAGTCCTCCTAGCATCCCGTTAGGTAATGAGCAGTTCTTC	CASSPPSIPLGNEQFF
TRBV4-1	TRBD1	NA	TRBJ2-7	TGCGCCAGCAGCCACAGGGACAGCTCCTACGAGCAGTACTTC	CASSHRDSSYEQYF
TRBV5-1	NA	NA	TRBJ2-3	TGCGCCACAGCAGCAGATACGCAGTATTTT	CATAADTQYF
TRBV7-2	NA	NA	TRBJ1-1	TGTGCCAGCAGCACGTTCGGGGGGTTGGCTGAAGCTTTCTTT	CASSTFGGLAEAFF